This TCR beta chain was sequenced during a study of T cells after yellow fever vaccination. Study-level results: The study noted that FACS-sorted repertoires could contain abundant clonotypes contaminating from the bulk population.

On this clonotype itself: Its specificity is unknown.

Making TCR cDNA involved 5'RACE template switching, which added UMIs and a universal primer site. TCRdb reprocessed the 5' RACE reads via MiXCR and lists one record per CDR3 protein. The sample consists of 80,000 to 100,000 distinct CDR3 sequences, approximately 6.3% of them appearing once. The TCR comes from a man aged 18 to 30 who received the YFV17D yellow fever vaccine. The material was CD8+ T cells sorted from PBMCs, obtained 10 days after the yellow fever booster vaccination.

The CDR3 is CASSPVGGRTDTQYF. The CDR3 nucleotides read TGTGCCAGCAGCCCGGTGGGGGGTCGCACAGATACGCAGTATTTT. The chain couples TRBV5-5 to TRBJ2-3; D is perhaps TRBD2 (6 bases). Germline-derived CDR1 and CDR2 are SGHKS and YYEKEE (reference sequence). The CDR3 is 15 amino acids. Trimming stripped 4 bases from V and 1 base from J, with 13 bases between.